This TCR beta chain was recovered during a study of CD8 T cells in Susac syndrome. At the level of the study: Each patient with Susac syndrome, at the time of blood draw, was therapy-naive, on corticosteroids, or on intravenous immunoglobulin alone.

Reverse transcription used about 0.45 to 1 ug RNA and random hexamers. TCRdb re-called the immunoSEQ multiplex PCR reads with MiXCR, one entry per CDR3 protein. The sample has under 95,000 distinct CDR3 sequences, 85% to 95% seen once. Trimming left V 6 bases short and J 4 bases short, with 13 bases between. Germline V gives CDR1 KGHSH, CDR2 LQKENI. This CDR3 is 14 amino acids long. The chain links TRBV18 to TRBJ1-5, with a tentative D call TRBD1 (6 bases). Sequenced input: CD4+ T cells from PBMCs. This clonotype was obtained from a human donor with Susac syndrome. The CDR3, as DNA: TGTGCCAGCTCCCCAGACAGGAATAATCAGCCCCAGCATTTT. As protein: CASSPDRNNQPQHF.